The clone carrying this T cell receptor beta chain was seen repeatedly, ten times or more. As yet, its antigen is unknown. 5'-RACE, quantitative and with molecular barcodes, yielded the TCR beta libraries. MiXCR, applied by TCRdb to the 5' RACE reads, yields one record per CDR3 protein. Of about 240,000 distinct CDR3 sequences in the sample, roughly a quarter were seen once. The data derive from a study of CD8 T cells in ankylosing spondylitis. Study-wide findings and caveats: As reported, disease-linked clones showed significant enrichment in matched ankylosing spondylitis synovial fluid. A number of the motif variants had already been described in reactive arthritis synovial fluid and blood.

This TCR came from a male donor with ankylosing spondylitis or in good health (not recorded which). The sequenced sample consisted of blood, either unsorted or a sorted T cell fraction (not recorded which).

The chain's CDR3 is CAISESRTAGTGELFF. Written as DNA, the CDR3 is TGTGCCATCAGTGAGTCGCGGACGGCCGGTACCGGGGAGCTGTTTTTT. The chain uses TRBV10-3 and TRBJ2-2, with D hard to call. The CDR3 contains 16 residues. Trimming left V 0 bases short and J 5 bases short, with 13 bases between. Per germline, CDR1 ENHRY and CDR2 SYGVKD.